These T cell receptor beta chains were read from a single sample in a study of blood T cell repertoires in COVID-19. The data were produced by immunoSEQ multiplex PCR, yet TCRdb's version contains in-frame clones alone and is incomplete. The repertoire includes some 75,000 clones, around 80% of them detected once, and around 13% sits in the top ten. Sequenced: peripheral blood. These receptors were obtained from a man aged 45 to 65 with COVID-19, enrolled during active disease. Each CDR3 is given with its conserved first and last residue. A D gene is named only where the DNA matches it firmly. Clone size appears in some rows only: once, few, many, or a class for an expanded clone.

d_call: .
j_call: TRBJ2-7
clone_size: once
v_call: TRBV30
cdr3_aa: CAWSGLREWEQYF
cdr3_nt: TGTGCCTGGAGTGGATTACGGGAGTGGGAGCAGTACTTC

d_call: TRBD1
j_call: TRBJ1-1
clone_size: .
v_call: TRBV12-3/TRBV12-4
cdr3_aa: CASSRTGVAFF
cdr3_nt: TGTGCCAGCAGCAGGACAGGGGTTGCTTTCTTT

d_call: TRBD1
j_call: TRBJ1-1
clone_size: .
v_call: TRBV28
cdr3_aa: CASSFPTGLNTEAFF
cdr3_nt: TGTGCCAGCAGTTTCCCGACAGGGCTAAACACTGAAGCTTTCTTT

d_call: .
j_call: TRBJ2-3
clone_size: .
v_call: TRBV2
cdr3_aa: CASSEGQGTDTQYF
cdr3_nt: TGTGCCAGCAGTGAAGGACAGGGCACAGATACGCAGTATTTT

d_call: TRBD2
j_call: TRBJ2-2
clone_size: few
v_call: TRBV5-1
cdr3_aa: CASSLLAGAPTGELFF
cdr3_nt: TGCGCCAGCAGCTTACTAGCGGGAGCCCCCACCGGGGAGCTGTTTTTT

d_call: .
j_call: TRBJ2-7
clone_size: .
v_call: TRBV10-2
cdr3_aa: CASRRTTGFRGSEQYF
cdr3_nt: TGCGCCAGCAGGAGAACCACAGGGTTCCGCGGCTCGGAGCAGTACTTC

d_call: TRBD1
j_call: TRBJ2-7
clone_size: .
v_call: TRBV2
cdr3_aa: CASSEGPGGFYEQYF
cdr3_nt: TGTGCCAGCAGTGAAGGGCCAGGGGGCTTCTACGAGCAGTACTTC

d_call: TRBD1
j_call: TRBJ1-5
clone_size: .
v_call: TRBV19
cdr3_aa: CASRQGGPQHF
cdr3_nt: TGTGCCAGTAGACAGGGGGGACCCCAGCATTTT

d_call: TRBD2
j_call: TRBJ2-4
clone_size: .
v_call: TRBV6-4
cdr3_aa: CASSDVPSGSQYF
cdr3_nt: TGTGCCAGCAGTGACGTTCCTAGCGGGAGTCAGTACTTC

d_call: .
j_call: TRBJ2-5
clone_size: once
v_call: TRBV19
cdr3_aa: CASSRTVAETQYF
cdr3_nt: TGTGCCAGTAGTCGGACAGTCGCAGAGACCCAGTACTTC

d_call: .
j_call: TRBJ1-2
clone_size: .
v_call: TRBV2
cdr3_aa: CASTTDRFSYGYTF
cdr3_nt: TGTGCCAGCACCACCGACAGGTTCTCCTATGGCTACACCTTC

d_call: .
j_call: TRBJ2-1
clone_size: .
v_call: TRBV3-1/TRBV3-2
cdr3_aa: CASTPRAGRSLNEQFF
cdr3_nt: TGTGCCAGCACTCCTAGGGCGGGCAGGTCCTTGAATGAGCAGTTCTTC

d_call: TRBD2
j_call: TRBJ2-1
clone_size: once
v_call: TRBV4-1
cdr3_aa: CASSQAGREGNNEQFF
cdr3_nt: TGCGCCAGCAGCCAAGCCGGACGGGAGGGCAACAATGAGCAGTTCTTC

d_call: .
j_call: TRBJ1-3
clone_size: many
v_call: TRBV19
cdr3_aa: CASSILRGNTIYF
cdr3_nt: TGTGCCAGTAGTATCCTGAGGGGAAACACCATATATTTT

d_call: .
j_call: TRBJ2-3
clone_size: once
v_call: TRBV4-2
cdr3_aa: CASSQDVDIRRGQMGDTQYF
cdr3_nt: TGTGCCAGCAGCCAAGACGTGGACATAAGGAGGGGCCAAATGGGAGATACGCAGTATTTT

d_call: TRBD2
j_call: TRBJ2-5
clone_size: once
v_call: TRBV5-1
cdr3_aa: CASSSTSGAQETQYF
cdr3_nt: TGCGCCAGCAGTTCGACTAGCGGGGCACAAGAGACCCAGTACTTC

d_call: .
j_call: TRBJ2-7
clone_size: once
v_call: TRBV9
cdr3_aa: CASSVGLASYEQYF
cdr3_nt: TGTGCCAGCAGCGTAGGTCTAGCCAGTTACGAGCAGTACTTC

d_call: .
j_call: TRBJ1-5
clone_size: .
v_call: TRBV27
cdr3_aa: CASAEGGAISSQPQHF
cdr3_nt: TGTGCCAGCGCCGAGGGGGGGGCGATATCGAGTCAGCCCCAGCATTTT

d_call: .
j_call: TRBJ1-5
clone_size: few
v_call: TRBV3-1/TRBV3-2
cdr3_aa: CASSQYRGGRTDQPQHF
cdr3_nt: TGTGCCAGCAGTCAATATCGTGGGGGGAGGACGGATCAGCCCCAGCATTTT

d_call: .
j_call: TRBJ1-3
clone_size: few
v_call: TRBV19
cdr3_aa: CATQRISGNTIYF
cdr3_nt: TGTGCCACTCAGAGGATTTCTGGAAACACCATATATTTT

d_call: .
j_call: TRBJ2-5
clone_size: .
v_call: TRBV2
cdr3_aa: CASSEYTGSETQYF
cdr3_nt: TGTGCCAGCAGTGAATATACAGGGTCAGAGACCCAGTACTTC

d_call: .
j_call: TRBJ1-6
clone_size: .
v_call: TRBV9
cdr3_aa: CASSVGPRSDSPLHF
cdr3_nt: TGTGCCAGCAGCGTTGGTCCCAGGTCGGATTCACCCCTCCACTTT

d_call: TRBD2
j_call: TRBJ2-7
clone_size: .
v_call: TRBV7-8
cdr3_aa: CASSLRVAGDSYEQYF
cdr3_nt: TGTGCCAGCAGCTTAAGGGTAGCGGGAGACTCCTACGAGCAGTACTTC

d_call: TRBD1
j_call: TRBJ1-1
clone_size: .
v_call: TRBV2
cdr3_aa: CASRLGQSMNTEAFF
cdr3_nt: TGTGCCAGCAGACTGGGACAGTCCATGAACACTGAAGCTTTCTTT

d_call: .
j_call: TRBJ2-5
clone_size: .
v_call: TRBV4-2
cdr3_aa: CASSRTTQETQYF
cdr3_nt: TGTGCCAGCAGCCGGACTACTCAAGAGACCCAGTACTTC

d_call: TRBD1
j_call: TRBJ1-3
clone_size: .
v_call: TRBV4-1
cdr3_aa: CASSQEPGQGISTIYF
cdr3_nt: TGCGCCAGCAGCCAAGAACCAGGACAGGGGATAAGCACCATATATTTT

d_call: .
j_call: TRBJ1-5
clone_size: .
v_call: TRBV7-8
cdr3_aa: CASSLDTGSNQPQHF
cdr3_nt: TGTGCCAGCAGCTTAGATACAGGTAGCAATCAGCCCCAGCATTTT

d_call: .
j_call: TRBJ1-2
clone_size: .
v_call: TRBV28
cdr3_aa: CASRLGTLNYGYTF
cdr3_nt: TGTGCCAGCAGACTAGGGACTCTTAACTATGGCTACACCTTC

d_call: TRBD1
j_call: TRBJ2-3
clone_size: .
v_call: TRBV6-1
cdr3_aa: CASSEQGANTQYF
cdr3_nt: TGTGCCAGCAGTGAGCAGGGGGCTAATACGCAGTATTTT

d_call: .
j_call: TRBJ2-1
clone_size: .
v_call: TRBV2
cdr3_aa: CASSRSDSYNEQFF
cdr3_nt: TGTGCCAGCAGTCGTAGCGATTCCTACAATGAGCAGTTCTTC

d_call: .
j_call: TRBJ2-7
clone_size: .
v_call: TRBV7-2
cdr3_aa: CASSFGGLGPYEQYF
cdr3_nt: TGTGCCAGCAGCTTTGGGGGACTGGGCCCCTACGAGCAGTACTTC

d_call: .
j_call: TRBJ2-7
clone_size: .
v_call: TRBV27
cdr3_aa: CASSASPGWAQYF
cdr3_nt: TGTGCCAGCAGTGCCTCTCCTGGTTGGGCGCAGTACTTC

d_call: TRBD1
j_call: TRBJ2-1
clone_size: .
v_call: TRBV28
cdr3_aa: CASNAGTALTNEQFF
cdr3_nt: TGTGCCAGCAATGCCGGGACAGCCCTTACCAATGAGCAGTTCTTC

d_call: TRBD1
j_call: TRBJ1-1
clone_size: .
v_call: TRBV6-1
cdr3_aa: CASSAAGTVYMNTEAFF
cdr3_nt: TGTGCCAGCAGTGCTGCCGGGACAGTATACATGAACACTGAAGCTTTCTTT

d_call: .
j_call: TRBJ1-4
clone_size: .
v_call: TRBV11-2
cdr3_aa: CASSRGANEKLFF
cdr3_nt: TGTGCCAGCAGCCGGGGTGCTAATGAAAAACTGTTTTTT

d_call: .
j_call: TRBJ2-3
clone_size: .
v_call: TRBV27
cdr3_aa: CASSSPSGTDTQYF
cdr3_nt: TGTGCCAGCAGTTCTCCTTCCGGGACAGATACGCAGTATTTT

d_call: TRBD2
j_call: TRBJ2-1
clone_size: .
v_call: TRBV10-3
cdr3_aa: CAIRGTSVYNEQFF
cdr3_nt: TGTGCCATCAGGGGGACTAGCGTCTACAATGAGCAGTTCTTC

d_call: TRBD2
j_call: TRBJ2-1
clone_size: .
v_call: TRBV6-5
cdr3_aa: CASSYSGTRDNEQFF
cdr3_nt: TGTGCCAGCAGTTACTCGGGGACTAGGGACAATGAGCAGTTCTTC

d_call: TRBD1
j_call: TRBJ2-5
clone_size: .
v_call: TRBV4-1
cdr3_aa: CASSQGRTGEATDEETQYF
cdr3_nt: TGCGCCAGCAGCCAAGGCAGGACAGGGGAGGCCACGGACGAAGAGACCCAGTACTTC

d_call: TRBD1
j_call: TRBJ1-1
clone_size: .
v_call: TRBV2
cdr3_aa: CASSAGQKNTEAFF
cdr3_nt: TGTGCCAGCAGTGCGGGACAGAAGAACACTGAAGCTTTCTTT

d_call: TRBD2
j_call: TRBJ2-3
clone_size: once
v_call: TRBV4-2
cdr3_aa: CASSQKSGRDEDTQYF
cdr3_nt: TGTGCCAGCAGCCAAAAAAGCGGGAGAGACGAAGATACGCAGTATTTT

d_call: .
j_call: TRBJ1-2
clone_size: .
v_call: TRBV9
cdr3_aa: CASSVEGGLGGYTF
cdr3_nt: TGTGCCAGCAGCGTAGAGGGGGGGCTGGGAGGCTACACCTTC

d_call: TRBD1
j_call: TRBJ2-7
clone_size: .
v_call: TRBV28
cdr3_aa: CASRGQGLGEQYF
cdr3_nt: TGTGCCAGCAGGGGACAGGGGTTGGGGGAGCAGTACTTC

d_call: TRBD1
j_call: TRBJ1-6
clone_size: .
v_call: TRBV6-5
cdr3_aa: CASSSQGDHSPLHF
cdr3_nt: TGTGCCAGCAGTTCTCAGGGGGACCATTCACCCCTCCACTTT

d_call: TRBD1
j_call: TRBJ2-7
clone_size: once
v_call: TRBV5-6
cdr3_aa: CASSPLGTGGDEQYF
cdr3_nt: TGTGCCAGCAGCCCTTTGGGGACAGGGGGCGACGAGCAGTACTTC

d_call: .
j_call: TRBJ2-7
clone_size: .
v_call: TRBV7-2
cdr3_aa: CASIAGRSSYEQYF
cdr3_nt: TGTGCCAGCATTGCGGGCAGAAGCTCCTACGAGCAGTACTTC

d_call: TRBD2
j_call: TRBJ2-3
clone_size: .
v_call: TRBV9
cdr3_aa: CASSGLAGSTDTQYF
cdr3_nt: TGTGCCAGCAGCGGCTTAGCGGGCAGCACAGATACGCAGTATTTT

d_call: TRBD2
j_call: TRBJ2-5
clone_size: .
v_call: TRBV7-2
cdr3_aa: CASSTTSGREETQYF
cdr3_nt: TGTGCCAGCAGCACGACTAGCGGGAGAGAAGAGACCCAGTACTTC

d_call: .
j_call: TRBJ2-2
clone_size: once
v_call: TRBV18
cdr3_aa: CASSQERANTGELFF
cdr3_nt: TGTGCCAGCTCACAGGAGAGGGCGAACACCGGGGAGCTGTTTTTT

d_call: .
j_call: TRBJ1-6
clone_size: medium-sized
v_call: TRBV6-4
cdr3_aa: CASSDSQGGSPLHF
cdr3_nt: TGTGCCAGCAGTGACTCGCAGGGTGGCTCACCCCTCCACTTT

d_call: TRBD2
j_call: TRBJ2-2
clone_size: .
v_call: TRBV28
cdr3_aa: CASVAGRSGELFF
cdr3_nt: TGTGCCAGCGTAGCGGGAAGATCCGGGGAGCTGTTTTTT

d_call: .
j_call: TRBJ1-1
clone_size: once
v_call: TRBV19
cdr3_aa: CASSSHRENTEAFF
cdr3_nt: TGTGCCAGTAGTAGCCACAGGGAGAACACTGAAGCTTTCTTT

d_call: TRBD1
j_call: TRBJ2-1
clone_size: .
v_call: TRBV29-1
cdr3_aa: CSVVTGQGFYEQFF
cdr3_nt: TGCAGCGTGGTAACGGGACAGGGTTTCTATGAGCAGTTCTTC

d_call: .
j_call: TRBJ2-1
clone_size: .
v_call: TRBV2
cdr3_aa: CASRIAYEQFF
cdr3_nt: TGTGCCAGCAGAATAGCTTATGAGCAGTTCTTC

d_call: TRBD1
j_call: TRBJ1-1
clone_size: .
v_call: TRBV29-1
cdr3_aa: CSVMRQGARTEAFF
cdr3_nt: TGCAGCGTTATGAGACAGGGGGCGCGAACTGAAGCTTTCTTT

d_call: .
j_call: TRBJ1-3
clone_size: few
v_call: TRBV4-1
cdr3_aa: CASSQDNGNTIYF
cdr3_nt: TGCGCCAGCAGCCAAGATAATGGCAACACCATATATTTT

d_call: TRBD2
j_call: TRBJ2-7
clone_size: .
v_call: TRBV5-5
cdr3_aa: CASSLSAGGPYEQYF
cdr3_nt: TGTGCCAGCAGCTTGTCTGCGGGAGGGCCCTACGAGCAGTACTTC

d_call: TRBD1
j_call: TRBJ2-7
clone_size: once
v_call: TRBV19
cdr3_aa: CASSEGGHEQYF
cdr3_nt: TGTGCCAGTAGTGAAGGGGGCCACGAGCAGTACTTC